The text below deals with one T cell receptor (beta chain). Primed by a sample-barcoded 5' primer and a J-beta primer mix, a second PCR proceeded for about 6 to 11 cycles. With 12 random nucleotides, a template-switch adaptor tagged each individual cDNA molecule. Per-sample output comprised a minimum of 2.5 million paired-end reads containing CDR3. A single record per CDR3 protein comes from TCRdb applying MiXCR to the 5' RACE reads. The repertoire holds around 970,000 distinct CDR3 sequences, roughly half seen once, with 20% to 25% in the top ten. Peripheral blood was drawn, approximately 10 milliliters per donor. V dropped 3 bases and J dropped 8; count of bases not matched to a gene: 9. CDR3 length: 15 residues. Germline V gene data show CDR1 as LGHNA and CDR2 as YNFKEQ. These data originate in a study of blood T cells in healthy people across ages.

Sequencing was performed on blood. This sequence was found in an older woman in good health. The chain recombines TRBV4-2 with TRBJ1-4; 7 bases fit TRBD1. The CDR3 region has the DNA TGTGCCAGCAGCCAGGAGGACAGGCCTCCCGAAAAACTGTTTTTT. Its translation is CASSQEDRPPEKLFF.